This T cell receptor beta chain comes out of a study of T cell repertoires in cytomegalovirus infection. Looking at the study overall: Carrying CMV and the relevant HLA type showed in public TCR beta signatures.

Remarks on this clonotype: Its specificity is not known.

V lost 5 bases, J lost 4 bases, and 12 bases stayed unmatched. The germline V gene has CDR1 DFQATT and CDR2 SNEGSKA (reference sequence). The CDR3 extends over 16 amino acids. TCRdb used MiXCR to reprocess the reads, holding one entry per CDR3 protein. The table includes a few hundred thousand distinct CDR3 sequences, 12% to 15% detected once. Whole-study findings and limits: Ex vivo, HLA-C-restricted CMV-specific TCR beta clonotypes prevailed over the rest of the response.

The receptor was derived from a human donor in good health (CMV status not recorded). Some clones in this sample may be carry-over from other donors' samples. The chain uses TRBV20-1 and TRBJ2-5, with 11 positions matching TRBD2. The specimen sequenced was PBMCs. As DNA, the CDR3 is TGCAGTGCTCCGCAGACTAGCGGGGATGTAGGAGAGACCCAGTACTTC. It specifies CSAPQTSGDVGETQYF.